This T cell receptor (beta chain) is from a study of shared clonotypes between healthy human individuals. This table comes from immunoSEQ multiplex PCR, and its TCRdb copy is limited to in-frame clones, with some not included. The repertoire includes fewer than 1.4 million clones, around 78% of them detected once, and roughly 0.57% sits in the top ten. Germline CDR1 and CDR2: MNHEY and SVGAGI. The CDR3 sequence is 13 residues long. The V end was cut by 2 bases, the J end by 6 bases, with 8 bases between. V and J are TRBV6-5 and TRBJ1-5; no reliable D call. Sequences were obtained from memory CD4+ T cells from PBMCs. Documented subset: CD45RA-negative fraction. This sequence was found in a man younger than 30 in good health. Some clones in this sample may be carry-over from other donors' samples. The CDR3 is CASSYADGQPQHF. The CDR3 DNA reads TGTGCCAGCAGTTACGCGGACGGTCAGCCCCAGCATTTT.